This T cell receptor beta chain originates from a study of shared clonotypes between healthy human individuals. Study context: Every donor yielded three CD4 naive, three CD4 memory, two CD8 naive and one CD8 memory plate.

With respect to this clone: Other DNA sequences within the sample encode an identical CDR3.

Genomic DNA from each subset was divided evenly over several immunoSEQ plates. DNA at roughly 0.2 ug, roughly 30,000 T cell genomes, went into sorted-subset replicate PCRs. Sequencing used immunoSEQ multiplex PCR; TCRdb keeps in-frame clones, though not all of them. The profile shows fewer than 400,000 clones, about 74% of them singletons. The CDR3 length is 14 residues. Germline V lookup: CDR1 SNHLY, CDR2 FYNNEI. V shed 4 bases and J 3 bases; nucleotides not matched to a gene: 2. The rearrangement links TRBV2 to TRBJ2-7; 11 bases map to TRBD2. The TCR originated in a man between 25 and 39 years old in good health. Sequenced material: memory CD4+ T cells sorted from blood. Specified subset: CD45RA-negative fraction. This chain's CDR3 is CASSAGTSGYEQYF. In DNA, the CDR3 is TGTGCCAGCAGTGCGGGGACTAGCGGCTACGAGCAGTACTTC.